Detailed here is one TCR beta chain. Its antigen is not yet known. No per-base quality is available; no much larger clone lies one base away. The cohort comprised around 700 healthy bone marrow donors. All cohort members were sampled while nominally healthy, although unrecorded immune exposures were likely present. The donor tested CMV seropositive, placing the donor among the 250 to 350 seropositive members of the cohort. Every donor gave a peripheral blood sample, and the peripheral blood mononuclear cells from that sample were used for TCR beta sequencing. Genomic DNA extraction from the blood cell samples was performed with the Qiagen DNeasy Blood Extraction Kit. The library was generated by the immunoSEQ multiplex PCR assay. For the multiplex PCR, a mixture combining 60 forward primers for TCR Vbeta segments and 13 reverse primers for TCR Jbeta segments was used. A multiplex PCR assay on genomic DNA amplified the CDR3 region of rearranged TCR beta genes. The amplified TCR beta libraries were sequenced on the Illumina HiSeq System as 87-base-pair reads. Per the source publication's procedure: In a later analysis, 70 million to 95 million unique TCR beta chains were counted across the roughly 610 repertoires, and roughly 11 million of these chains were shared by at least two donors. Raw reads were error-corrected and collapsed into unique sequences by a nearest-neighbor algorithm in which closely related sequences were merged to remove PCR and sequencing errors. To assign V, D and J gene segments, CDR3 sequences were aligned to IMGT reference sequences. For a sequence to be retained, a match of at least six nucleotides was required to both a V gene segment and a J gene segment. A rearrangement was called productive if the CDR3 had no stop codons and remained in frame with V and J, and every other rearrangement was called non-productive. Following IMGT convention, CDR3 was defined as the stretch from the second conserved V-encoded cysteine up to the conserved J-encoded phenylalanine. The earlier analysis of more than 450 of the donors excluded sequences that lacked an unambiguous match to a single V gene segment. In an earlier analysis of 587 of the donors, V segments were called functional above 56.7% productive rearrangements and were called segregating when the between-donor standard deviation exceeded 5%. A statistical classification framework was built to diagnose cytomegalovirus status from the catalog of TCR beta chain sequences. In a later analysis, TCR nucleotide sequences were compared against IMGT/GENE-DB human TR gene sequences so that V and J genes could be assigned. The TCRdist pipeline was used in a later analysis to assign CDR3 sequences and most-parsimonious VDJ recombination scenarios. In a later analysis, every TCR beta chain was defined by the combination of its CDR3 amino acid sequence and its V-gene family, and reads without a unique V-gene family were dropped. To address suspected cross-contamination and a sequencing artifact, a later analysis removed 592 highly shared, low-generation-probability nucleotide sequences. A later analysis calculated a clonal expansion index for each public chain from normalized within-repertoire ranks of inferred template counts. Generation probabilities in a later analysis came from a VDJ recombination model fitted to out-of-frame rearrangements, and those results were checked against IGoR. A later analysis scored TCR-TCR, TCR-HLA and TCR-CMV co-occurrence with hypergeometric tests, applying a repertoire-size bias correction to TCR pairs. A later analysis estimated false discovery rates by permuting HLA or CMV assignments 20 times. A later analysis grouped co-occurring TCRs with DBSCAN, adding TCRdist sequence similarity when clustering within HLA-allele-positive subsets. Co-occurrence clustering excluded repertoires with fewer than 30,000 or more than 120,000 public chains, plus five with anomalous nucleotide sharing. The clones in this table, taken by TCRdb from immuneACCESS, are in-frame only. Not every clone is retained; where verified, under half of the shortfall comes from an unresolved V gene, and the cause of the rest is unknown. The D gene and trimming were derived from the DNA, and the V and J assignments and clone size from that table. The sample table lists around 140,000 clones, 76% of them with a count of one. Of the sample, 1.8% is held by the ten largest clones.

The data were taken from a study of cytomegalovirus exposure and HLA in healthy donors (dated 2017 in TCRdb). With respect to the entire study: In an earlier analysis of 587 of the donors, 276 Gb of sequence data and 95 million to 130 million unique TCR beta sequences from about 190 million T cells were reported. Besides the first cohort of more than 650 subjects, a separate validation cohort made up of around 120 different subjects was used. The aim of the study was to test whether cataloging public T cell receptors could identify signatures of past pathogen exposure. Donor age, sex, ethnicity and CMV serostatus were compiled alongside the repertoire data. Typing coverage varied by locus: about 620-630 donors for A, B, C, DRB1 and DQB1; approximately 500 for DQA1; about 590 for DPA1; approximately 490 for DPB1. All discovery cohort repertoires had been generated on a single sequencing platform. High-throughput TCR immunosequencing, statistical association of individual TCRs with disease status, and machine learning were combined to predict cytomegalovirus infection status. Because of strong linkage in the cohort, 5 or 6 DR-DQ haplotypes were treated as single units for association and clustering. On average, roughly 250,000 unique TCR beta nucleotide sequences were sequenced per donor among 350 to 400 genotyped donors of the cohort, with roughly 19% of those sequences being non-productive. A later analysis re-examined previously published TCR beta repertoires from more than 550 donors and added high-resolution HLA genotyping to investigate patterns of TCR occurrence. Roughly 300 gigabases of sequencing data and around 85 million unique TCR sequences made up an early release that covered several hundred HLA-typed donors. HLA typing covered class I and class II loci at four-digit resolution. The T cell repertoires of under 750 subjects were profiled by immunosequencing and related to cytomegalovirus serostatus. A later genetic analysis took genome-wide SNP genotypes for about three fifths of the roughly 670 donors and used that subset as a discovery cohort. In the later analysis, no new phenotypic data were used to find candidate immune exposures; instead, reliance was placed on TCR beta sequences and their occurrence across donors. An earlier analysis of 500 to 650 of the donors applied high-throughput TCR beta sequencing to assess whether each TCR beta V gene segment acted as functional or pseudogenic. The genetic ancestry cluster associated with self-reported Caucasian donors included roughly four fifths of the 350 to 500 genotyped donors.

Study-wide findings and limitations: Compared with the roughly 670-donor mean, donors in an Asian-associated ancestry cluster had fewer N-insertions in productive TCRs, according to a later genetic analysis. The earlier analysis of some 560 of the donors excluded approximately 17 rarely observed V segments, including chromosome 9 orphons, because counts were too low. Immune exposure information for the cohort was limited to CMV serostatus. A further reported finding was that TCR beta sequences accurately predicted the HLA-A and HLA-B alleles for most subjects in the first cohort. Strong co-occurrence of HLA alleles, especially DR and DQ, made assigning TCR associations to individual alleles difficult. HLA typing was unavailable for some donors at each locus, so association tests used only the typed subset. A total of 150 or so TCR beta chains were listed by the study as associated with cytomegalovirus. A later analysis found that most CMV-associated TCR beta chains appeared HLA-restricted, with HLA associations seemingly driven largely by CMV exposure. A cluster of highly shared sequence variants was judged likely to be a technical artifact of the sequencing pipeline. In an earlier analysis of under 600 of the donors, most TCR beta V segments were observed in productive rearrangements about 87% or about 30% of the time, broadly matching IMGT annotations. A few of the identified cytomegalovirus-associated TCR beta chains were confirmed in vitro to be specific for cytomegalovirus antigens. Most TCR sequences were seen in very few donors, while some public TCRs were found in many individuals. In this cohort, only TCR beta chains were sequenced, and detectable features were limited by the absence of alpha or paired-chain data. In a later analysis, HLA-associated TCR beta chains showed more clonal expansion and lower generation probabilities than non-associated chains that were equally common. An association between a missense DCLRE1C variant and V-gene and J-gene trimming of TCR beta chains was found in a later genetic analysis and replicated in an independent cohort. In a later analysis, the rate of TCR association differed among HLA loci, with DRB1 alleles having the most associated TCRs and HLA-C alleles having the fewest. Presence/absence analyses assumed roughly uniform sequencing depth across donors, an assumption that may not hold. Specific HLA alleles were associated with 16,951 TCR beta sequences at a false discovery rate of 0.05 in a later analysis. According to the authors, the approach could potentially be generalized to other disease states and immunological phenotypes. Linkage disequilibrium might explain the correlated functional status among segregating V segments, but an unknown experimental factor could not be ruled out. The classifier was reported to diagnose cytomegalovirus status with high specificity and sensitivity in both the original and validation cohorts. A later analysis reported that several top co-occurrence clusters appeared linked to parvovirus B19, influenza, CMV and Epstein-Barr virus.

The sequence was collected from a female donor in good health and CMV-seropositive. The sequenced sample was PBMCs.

The CDR3 region: CASSVGYGYTF. The DNA is TGTGCCAGCAGTGTCGGCTATGGCTACACCTTC. The rearrangement combines TRBV25-1 with TRBJ1-2; a confident D gene designation cannot be given. The CDR3 has 11 amino acids, counting the end cysteine and phenylalanine. The sequence is cut down to CDR3 DNA, 33 bases in frame from base 1. Deletion took 4 bases off V and 4 bases off J, with a span of 4 bases between the germline ends. Via the germline V gene, CDR1 is MGHDK and CDR2 SYGVNS.